The T cell receptor (beta chain) described here comes from a study of CD8+CD57+ T cells in acquired aplastic anemia. V dropped 2 bases and J dropped 12 bases, with 21 bases sitting between them. CDR1 is SGHRS and CDR2 is YFSETQ in the germline V gene. The CDR3 is 15 amino acids. Template material for TCR beta VDJ and CDR3 profiling consisted of genomic DNA. TCRdb redid the calling of the reads with MiXCR, one entry per CDR3 protein. The sample lists more than 250,000 distinct CDR3 sequences, approximately 55% occurring once. V usage is TRBV5-1 and J usage is TRBJ2-1; D unclear. The sequencing input was sorted CD4+, CD8+, or CD8+CD57+ T cells (not recorded which) from PBMCs. The sequence derives from a human donor with severe aplastic anemia or a healthy control (not recorded which). CDR3 nucleotides: TGCGCCAGCAGCTTAGATCCCACCTACAATGATGGGCAGTTCTTC. It specifies CASSLDPTYNDGQFF.